The sequence of this TCR beta chain was determined in a study of blood T cell repertoires in COVID-19. Original analysis: It was from reference gene primer amplification that nucleated cell counts were estimated. TCRdb's copy holds only in-frame clones and misses some; the assay was immunoSEQ multiplex PCR. V, J and clone size reflect that table, while D and trimming were determined from the DNA. The repertoire consists of some 230,000 clones, with around four fifths occurring once and the leading ten covering less than 9.5%. Trimming cost V 4 bases and J 1 base, with 7 bases left between them. The CDR3 is 13 amino acids. CDR1 SNHLY and CDR2 FYNNEI come from the germline V gene.

Sequences were obtained from peripheral blood. This receptor was identified in a woman older than 75 with COVID-19, enrolled during active disease. V and J are TRBV2 and TRBJ1-1; weak D call: TRBD1 (5 bases). DNA for the CDR3: TGTGCCAGCAGTGGACAGCCGAACACTGAAGCTTTCTTT. Translating it yields CASSGQPNTEAFF. The entire variable domain, with the rest obtained from reference TRBV2 and TRBJ1-1, is as follows: EPEVTQTPSHQVTQMGQEVILRCVPISNHLYFYWYRQILGQKVEFLVSFYNNEISEKSEIFDDQFSVERPDGSNFTLKIRSTKLEDSAMYFCASSGQPNTEAFFGQGTRLTVV.